What follows are 5 T cell receptor beta chains derived from one specimen sequenced in a study of T cell clonotyping in hematopoietic cell transplantation (dated by TCRdb to about 2021). Library method: the immunoSEQ multiplex PCR assay. Imported from immuneACCESS, the table was reduced by TCRdb to in-frame sequences with V and J called. These copies leave out some clones; in studies compared against another copy, an unresolved V gene accounts for under half, and the cause of the remainder is not known. Within this sample are 69,000 or so clones, with roughly 94% of them counted one time only. Roughly 1.7% of the sample belongs to the ten largest clones. The sequenced sample consisted of peripheral blood mononuclear cells. Every receptor here comes from a man aged 50 to 60 in good health. Some clones in this sample may be carry-over from other donors' samples.

The V call is TRBV5-6, the J call TRBJ1-1, with 7 nucleotides matching TRBD1. With 3 bases clipped from V and 0 bases from J, the junction kept 2 bases outside the gene matches. CDR1 and CDR2 from the germline V gene are SGHDT and YYEEEE. The CDR3 totals 14 residues. CDR3 residues: CASSSTGLNTEAFF. The CDR3 DNA sequence: TGTGCCAGCAGCTCGACAGGGCTGAACACTGAAGCTTTCTTT.

The chain employs TRBV2 and TRBJ2-7; 7 bases fit TRBD1. Trimming removed 6 bases from V and 0 bases from J; junction bases left unmatched: 8. The V gene's germline CDR1 is SNHLY and CDR2 FYNNEI. The CDR3 contains 15 residues. DNA for the CDR3: TGTGCCAGCAGAAAATTGACAGGGAGCTCCTACGAGCAGTACTTC. This gives the protein CASRKLTGSSYEQYF. Based on the CDR3 plus reference TRBV2 and TRBJ2-7, the full variable domain is EPEVTQTPSHQVTQMGQEVILRCVPISNHLYFYWYRQILGQKVEFLVSFYNNEISEKSEIFDDQFSVERPDGSNFTLKIRSTKLEDSAMYFCASRKLTGSSYEQYFGPGTRLTVT.

The chain recombines TRBV27 with TRBJ1-5; tentatively, D is TRBD1 (5 bases). There are 15 residues in the CDR3. Trimming stripped 3 bases from V and 3 bases from J, with 12 bases between. Germline V gives CDR1 MNHEY, CDR2 SMNVEV (reference sequence). The CDR3 DNA sequence: TGTGCCAGCAGTTTGGAGGGGAGACCCAATCAGCCCCAGCATTTT. Translated: CASSLEGRPNQPQHF.

This sequence joins TRBV29-1 and TRBJ2-5; TRBD1 is a possible D gene (5 bases). In germline, CDR1 is SQVTM, CDR2 ANQGSEA. CDR3 length: 13 residues. V was cut by 4 bases and J by 5 bases, with 14 bases left in between. For the CDR3, the DNA is TGCAGCGTTGTGGTGTCAGGGCGTGAGACCCAGTACTTC. This translates into CSVVVSGRETQYF.

The chain carries TRBV7-7 and TRBJ2-1; D possibly corresponds to TRBD1 (6 bases). This CDR3 has 13 residues. CDR1 and CDR2 (germline): SSHAT, FNYEAQ (reference sequence). The V end lost 1 base, the J end lost 7 bases, and 8 bases lay between the germline ends. CDR3 region: CASSLGGGNEQFF. Written as DNA, the CDR3 is TGTGCCAGCAGCTTAGGAGGGGGAAATGAGCAGTTCTTC.